This TCR beta chain was recorded in a study of blood T cells in healthy people across ages. Germline V lookup: CDR1 SEHNR, CDR2 FQNEAQ (reference sequence). V lost 3 bases to trimming and J lost 0 bases; unmatched junction nucleotides: 11. The CDR3 spans 18 residues. The sample holds a few counts of this clonotype. Sample-barcoded 5' priming and a J-beta primer mix drove a second PCR of roughly 7 to 11 cycles. Each CDR3 protein is one row after TCRdb ran MiXCR on the 5' RACE reads. The sample carries about 780,000 distinct CDR3 sequences, around two thirds recorded once. The sample was blood. V is TRBV7-9 and J is TRBJ2-4; TRBD1 matches 7 bases. The receptor's source is a young man in good health. The CDR3 loop reads CASSFGTVPNLAKNIQYF. DNA for the CDR3: TGTGCCAGCAGCTTCGGGACAGTTCCTAATCTAGCCAAAAACATTCAGTACTTC. The whole variable domain, remainder taken from reference TRBV7-9 and TRBJ2-4, is DTGVSQNPRHKITKRGQNVTFRCDPISEHNRLYWYRQTLGQGPEFLTYFQNEAQLEKSRLLSDRFSAERPKGSFSTLEIQRTEQGDSAMYLCASSFGTVPNLAKNIQYFGAGTRLSVL.